This T cell receptor beta chain originates from a study of graft-versus-host responses after intestinal transplantation. Study overall: Multivisceral, liver-intestinal, or isolated intestinal transplants were received by the recipients. Anti-thymocyte globulin served as induction for all recipients, who then took tacrolimus and steroids for about 3 years. Whole-study findings and limits: Detected in recipient marrow were GvH clones, some of which were first observed in ileum or blood.

Clones were read by immunoSEQ multiplex PCR, and TCRdb kept only the in-frame ones, dropping some. This table has over 15,000 clones, roughly 86% appearing once. This clone was counted a single time. Its antigen is unknown. The sequences come from PBMCs, collected approximately 220 days after intestinal transplant. This TCR came from a human patient who received an intestinal transplant, so some T cells may come from the graft donor.

The CDR3 loop reads CASSGSNTGELFF. CDR3 in DNA: TGTGCCAGCAGTGGTTCGAACACCGGGGAGCTGTTTTTT. V usage is TRBV2 and J usage is TRBJ2-2; D remains ambiguous. V was clipped by 4 bases and J by 0 bases, with 3 bases between them. This CDR3 has 13 residues. Looked up from germline, CDR1 is SNHLY and CDR2 is FYNNEI. Together with reference TRBV2 and TRBJ2-2, the CDR3 gives the full variable domain: EPEVTQTPSHQVTQMGQEVILRCVPISNHLYFYWYRQILGQKVEFLVSFYNNEISEKSEIFDDQFSVERPDGSNFTLKIRSTKLEDSAMYFCASSGSNTGELFFGEGSRLTVL.